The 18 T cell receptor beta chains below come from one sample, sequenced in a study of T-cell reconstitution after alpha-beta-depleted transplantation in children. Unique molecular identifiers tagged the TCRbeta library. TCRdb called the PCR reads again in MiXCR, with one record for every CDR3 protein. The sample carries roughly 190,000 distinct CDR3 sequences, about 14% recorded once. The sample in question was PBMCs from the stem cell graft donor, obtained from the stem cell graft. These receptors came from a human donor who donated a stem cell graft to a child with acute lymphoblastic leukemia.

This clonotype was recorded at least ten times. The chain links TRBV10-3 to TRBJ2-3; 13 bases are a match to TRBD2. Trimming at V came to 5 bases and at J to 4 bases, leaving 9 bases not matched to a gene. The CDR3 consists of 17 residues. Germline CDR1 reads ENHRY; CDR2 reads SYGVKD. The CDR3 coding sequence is TGTGCCATCAGTAGCAGGACTAGCGGGAGAATTGCAGATACGCAGTATTTT. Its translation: CAISSRTSGRIADTQYF.

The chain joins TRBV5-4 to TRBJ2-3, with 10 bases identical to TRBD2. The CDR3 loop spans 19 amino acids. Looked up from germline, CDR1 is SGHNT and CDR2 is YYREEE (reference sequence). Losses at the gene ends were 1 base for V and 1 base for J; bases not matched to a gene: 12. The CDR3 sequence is CASSLWTQAGGRGTDTQYF. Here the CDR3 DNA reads TGTGCCAGCAGCTTGTGGACCCAAGCGGGAGGGCGAGGCACAGATACGCAGTATTTT.

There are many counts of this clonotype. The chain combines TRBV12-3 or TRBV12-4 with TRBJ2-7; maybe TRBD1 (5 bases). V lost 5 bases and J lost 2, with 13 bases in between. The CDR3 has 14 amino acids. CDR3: CASSIGHPTYEQYF. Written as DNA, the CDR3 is TGTGCCAGCAGTATCGGACACCCAACCTACGAGCAGTACTTC.

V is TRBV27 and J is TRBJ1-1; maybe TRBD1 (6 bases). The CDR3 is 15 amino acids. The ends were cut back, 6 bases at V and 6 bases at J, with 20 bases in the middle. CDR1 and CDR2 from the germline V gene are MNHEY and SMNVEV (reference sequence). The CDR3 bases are TGTGCCAGCAGCATAAGGGGCCACAGGGTCTCTGAAGCTTTCTTT. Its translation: CASSIRGHRVSEAFF.

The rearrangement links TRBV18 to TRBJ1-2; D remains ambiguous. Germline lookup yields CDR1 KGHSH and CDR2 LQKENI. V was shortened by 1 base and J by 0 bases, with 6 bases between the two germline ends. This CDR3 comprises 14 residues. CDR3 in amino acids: CASSPQGPNYGYTF. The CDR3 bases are TGTGCCAGCTCACCACAAGGACCTAACTATGGCTACACCTTC.

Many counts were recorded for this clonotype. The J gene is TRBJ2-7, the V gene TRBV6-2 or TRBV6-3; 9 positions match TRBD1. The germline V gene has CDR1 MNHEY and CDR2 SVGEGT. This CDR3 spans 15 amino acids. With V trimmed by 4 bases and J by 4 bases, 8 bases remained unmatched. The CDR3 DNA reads TGTGCCAGCAGTTCGGGACAGGGAGGTTTTTACGAGCAGTACTTC. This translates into CASSSGQGGFYEQYF.

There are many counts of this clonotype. CDR3 coding DNA: TGCAGTGCCCAATACAGGGATCTAGTCGGGGAGCTGTTTTTT. Encoded protein: CSAQYRDLVGELFF. The J gene is TRBJ2-2, the V gene TRBV20-1, with a possible D match to TRBD1 (6 bases). Trimming took 6 bases from V and 7 from J, leaving 18 bases between them. Germline values: CDR1 DFQATT, CDR2 SNEGSKA (reference sequence). This CDR3 spans 14 amino acids.

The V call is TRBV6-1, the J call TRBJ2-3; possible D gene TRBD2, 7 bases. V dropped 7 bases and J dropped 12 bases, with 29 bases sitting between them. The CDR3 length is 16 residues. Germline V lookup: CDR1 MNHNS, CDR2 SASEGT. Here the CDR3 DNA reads TGTGCCAGCACCCAGGGGCGGGAGCCCCCTATTTACGGCCAGTATTTT. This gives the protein CASTQGREPPIYGQYF.

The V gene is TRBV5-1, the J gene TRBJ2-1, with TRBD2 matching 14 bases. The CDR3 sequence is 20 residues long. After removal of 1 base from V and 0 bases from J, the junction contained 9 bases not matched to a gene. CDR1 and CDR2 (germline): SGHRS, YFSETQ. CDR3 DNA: TGCGCCAGCAGCTTGACGCCGGGACTAGCGGGAGCGGGCTCCTACAATGAGCAGTTCTTC. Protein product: CASSLTPGLAGAGSYNEQFF.

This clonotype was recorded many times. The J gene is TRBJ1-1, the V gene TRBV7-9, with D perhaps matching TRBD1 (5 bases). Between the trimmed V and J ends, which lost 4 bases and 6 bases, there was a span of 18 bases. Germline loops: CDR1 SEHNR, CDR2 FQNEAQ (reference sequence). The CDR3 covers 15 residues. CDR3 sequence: CASSSPVQGWSEAFF. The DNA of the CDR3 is TGTGCCAGCAGCTCGCCCGTCCAGGGTTGGTCTGAAGCTTTCTTT.

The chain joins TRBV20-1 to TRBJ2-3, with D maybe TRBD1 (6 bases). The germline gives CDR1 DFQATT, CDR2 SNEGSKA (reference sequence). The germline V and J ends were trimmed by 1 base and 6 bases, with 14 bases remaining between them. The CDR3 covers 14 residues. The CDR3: CSARAIQGWDTQYF. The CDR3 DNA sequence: TGCAGTGCTAGAGCTATTCAGGGGTGGGATACGCAGTATTTT.

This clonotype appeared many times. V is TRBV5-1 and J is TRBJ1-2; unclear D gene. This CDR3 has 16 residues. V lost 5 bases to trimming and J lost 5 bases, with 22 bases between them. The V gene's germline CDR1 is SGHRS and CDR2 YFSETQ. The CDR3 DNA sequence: TGCGCCAGCAGTTCAACCTCGACGCGCTTAGGATATGGCTACACCTTC. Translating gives CASSSTSTRLGYGYTF.

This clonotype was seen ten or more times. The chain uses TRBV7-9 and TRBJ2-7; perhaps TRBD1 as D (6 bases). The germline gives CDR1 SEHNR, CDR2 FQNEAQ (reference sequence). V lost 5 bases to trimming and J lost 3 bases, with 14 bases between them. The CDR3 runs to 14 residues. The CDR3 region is CASSPGQPLYEQYF. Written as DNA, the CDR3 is TGTGCCAGCAGCCCCGGACAGCCTCTCTACGAGCAGTACTTC.

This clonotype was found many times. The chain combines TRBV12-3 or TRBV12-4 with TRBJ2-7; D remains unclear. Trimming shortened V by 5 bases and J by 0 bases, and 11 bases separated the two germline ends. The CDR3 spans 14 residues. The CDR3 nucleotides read TGTGCCAGCAGTCTCAGGACGGGCTCCTACGAGCAGTACTTC. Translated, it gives CASSLRTGSYEQYF.

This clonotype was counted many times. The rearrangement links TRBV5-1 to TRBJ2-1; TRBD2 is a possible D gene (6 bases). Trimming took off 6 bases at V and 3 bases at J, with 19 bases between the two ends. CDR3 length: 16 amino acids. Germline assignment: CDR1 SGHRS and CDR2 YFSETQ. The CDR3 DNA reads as TGCGCCAGCACCCGACAGCTGGGGGGACGCTACAATGAGCAGTTCTTC. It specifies CASTRQLGGRYNEQFF.

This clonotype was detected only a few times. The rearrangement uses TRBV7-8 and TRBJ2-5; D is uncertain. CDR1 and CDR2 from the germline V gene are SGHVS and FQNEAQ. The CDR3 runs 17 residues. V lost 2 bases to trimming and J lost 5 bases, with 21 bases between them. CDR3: CASSLIARPQRAETQYF. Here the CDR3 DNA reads TGTGCCAGCAGCTTAATCGCTCGCCCCCAGAGAGCGGAGACCCAGTACTTC.

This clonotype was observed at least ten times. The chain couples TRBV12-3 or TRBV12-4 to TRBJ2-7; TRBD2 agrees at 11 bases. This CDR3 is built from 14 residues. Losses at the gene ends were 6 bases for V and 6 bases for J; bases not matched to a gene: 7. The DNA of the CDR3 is TGTGCCAGCAGCGTTACTAGCGGGGGAGGCGAGCAGTACTTC. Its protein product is CASSVTSGGGEQYF.

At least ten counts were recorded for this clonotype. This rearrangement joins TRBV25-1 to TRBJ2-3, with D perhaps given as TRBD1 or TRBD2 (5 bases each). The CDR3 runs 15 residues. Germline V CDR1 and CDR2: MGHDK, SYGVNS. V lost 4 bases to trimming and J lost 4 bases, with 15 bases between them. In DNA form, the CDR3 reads TGTGCCAGCAGTGCGGGACGGAGATCTGCAGATACGCAGTATTTT. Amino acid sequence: CASSAGRRSADTQYF.